The sequence of this T cell receptor (beta chain) was determined in a study of beta chain features in type 1 diabetes. This clone was picked up a small number of times. Its antigen is not identified. Study-wide results and limits: Any role of HLA type in TCRB rearrangement remained unresolved here. Type 1 diabetes patients had fewer VDJ junction insertions and more deletions. Across all four CD4+ subsets, people with type 1 diabetes showed modestly shorter TCRB CDR3s. Reads derived from cDNA could over-represent cells showing high TCR expression.

The V and J ends lost 3 bases and 7 bases, in that order; junction bases with no gene match: 9. CDR3 length equals 15 residues. CDR1 and CDR2 (germline): MDHEN, SYDVKM. Reverse transcribing all isolated RNA meant expressed TCRB transcripts were sequenced. Data came from immunoSEQ multiplex PCR; TCRdb stores just in-frame clones and leaves some out. The sample yields roughly 160,000 clones, around 8.6% seen once. The authors sorted CD4+ naive, central memory, regulatory and stem cell-like memory cells via CD45RO/CCR7/CD25/CD127/CD95/CD27. The source is a woman aged 18-29 years with type 1 diabetes. The gene calls are TRBV28 and TRBJ2-4; 7 bases fit TRBD1. The sample was central memory CD4+ T cells from blood. CDR3 bases: TGTGCCAGCAGTTTCGGAGACAGGGATCGGAACATTCAGTACTTC. It yields the protein CASSFGDRDRNIQYF. The full variable domain, rest sourced from reference TRBV28 and TRBJ2-4, is DVKVTQSSRYLVKRTGEKVFLECVQDMDHENMFWYRQDPGLGLRLIYFSYDVKMKEKGDIPEGYSVSREKKERFSLILESASTNQTSMYLCASSFGDRDRNIQYFGAGTRLSVL.